This T cell receptor beta chain derives from a study of spatial heterogeneity in lung cancer. About the study: Alpha-chain sequences were consistently detected less often than beta-chain sequences.

This CDR3 is 14 amino acids long. Per the germline V gene, CDR1 is LGHNA and CDR2 is YNFKEQ. Trimming removed 0 bases from V and 10 bases from J; junction bases left unmatched: 5. As for time point: blood at routine non-recurrence follow-up after resection. Sequencing covered unsorted whole RNA taken from tumor, nontumor lung or frozen PBMC. TCRdb re-called the 5' RACE reads with MiXCR, one entry per CDR3 protein. This sample has about 52,000 distinct CDR3 sequences, with about 7.4% found just once. This clonotype was seen at least ten times. The receptor's source is a female donor with early-stage non-small cell lung cancer. The sample here was PBMCs, taken at follow-up. The chain combines TRBV4-2 with TRBJ1-1, with 10 bases identical to TRBD1. CDR3 loop: CASSQDRQGALAFF. CDR3 DNA: TGTGCCAGCAGCCAAGACCGACAGGGGGCTCTAGCTTTCTTT.